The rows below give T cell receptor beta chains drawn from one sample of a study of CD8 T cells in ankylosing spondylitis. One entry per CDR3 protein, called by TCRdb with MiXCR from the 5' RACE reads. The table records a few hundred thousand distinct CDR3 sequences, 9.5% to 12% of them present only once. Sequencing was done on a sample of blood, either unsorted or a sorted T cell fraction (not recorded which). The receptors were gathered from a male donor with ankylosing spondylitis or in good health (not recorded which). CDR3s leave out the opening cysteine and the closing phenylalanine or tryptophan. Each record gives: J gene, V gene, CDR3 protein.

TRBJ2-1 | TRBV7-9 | ASSPGSGYSYNEQF
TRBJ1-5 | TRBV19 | ASSDRGEQPQH
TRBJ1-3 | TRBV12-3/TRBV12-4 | ASSPPGSGNTIY
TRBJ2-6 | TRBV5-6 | ASSLDRGRTGANVLT
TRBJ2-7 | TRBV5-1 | ASSSGVETGVEQY
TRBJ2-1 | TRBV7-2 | ASSARLALEQF
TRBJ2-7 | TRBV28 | ASSSFRFYEQY
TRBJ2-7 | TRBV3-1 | ASSQDPGTRKKQY
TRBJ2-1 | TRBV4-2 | ASSDRLAGGSNEQF
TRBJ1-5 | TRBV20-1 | SARRNNQPQH
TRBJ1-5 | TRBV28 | ASSLPAGYSNQPQH
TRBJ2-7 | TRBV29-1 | SVEGLADSYEQY
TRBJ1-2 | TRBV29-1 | SVEGVGWGGYT
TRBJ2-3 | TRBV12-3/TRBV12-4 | ASSFRARGGADTQY
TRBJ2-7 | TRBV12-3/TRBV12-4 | ASSRTDYEQY
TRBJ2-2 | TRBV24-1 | VTSDSGLAGNTRGLF
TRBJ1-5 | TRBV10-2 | ASSVAAYNQPQH
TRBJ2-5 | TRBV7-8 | ASSLGGFSRGTQY
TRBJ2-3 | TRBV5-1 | ASSRGLGISTDTQY
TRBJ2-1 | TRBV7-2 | TSSLGGTRWNEQF
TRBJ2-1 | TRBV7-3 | ASSPSGIGQTWGEQF
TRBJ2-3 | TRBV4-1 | ASSQRTSRTDTQY
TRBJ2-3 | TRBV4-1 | ASSQVGGFADTQY
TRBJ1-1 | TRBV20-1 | SASPAGQREAF
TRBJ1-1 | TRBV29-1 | SVLTGETEAF
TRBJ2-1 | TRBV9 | ASSANNGNNEQF
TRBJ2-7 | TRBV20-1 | SAVQGGSSYEQY
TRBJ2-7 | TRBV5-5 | ASSLAIATYEQY
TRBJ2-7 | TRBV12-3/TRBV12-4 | ASSPRSYEQY
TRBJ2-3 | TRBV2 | ASTSGYTDTQY
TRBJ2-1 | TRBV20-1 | SPWRGRENEQF
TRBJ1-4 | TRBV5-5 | ASSTTQAAEKLF
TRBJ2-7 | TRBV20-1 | SATATIFYEQY
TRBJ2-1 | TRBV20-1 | SGMGAGVYNEQF
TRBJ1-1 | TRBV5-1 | ASSFSGTDTEAF
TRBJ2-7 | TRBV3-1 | ASSAGLPSSYEQY
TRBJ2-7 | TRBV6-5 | ASSYGAFYGQY
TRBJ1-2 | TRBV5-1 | ASSFREDYGYT
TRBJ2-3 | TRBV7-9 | ASSRPITGADTQY
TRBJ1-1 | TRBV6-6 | ASSNRYNTEAF
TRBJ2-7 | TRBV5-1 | ASSSGAFYEQY
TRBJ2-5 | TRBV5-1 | ASSFPGQTGGETQY
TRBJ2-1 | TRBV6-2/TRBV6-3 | ASRYRDTRF
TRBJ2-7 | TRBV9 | ASSVVPDYEQY
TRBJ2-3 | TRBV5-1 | ASSFQRRATDTQY
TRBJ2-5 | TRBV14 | ASSPETQY